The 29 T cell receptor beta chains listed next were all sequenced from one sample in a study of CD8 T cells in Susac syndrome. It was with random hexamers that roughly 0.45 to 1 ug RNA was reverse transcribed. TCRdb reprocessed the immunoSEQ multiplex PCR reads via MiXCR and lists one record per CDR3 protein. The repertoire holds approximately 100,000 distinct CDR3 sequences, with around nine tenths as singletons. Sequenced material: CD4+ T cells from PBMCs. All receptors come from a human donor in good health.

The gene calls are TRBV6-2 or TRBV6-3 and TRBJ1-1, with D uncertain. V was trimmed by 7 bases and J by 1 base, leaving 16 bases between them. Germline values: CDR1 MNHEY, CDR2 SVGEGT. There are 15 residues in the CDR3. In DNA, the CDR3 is TGTGCCAGCACGGCGGACTTGAGATCGAACACTGAAGCTTTCTTT. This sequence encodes CASTADLRSNTEAFF.

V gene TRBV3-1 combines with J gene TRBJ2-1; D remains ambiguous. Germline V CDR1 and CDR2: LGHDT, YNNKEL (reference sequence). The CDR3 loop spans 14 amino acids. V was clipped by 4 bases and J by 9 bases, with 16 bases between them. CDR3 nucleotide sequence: TGTGCCAGCAGCCGAGCCGGACGGATAATTGAGCAGTTCTTC. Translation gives CASSRAGRIIEQFF.

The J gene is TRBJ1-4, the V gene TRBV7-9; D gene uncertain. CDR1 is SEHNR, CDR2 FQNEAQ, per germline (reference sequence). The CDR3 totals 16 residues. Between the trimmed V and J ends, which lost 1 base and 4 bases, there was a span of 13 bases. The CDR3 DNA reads TGTGCCAGCAGCTTAGGACTTCTAGGCGATAATGAAAAACTGTTTTTT. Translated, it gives CASSLGLLGDNEKLFF. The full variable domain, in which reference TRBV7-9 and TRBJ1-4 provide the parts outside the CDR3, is DTGVSQNPRHKITKRGQNVTFRCDPISEHNRLYWYRQTLGQGPEFLTYFQNEAQLEKSRLLSDRFSAERPKGSFSTLEIQRTEQGDSAMYLCASSLGLLGDNEKLFFGSGTQLSVL.

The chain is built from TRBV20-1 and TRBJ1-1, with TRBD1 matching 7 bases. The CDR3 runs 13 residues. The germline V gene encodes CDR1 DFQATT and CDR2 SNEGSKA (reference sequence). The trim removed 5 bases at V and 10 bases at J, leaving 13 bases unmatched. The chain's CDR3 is CSAPTPDRLLAFF. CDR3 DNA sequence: TGCAGTGCTCCTACTCCGGACAGGTTACTAGCTTTCTTT.

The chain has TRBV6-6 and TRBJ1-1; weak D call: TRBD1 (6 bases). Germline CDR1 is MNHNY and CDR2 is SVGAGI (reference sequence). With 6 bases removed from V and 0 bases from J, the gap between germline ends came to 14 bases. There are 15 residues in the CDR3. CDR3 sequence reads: CASSRKTGLNTEAFF. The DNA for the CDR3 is TGTGCCAGCAGCCGGAAGACAGGTTTGAACACTGAAGCTTTCTTT.

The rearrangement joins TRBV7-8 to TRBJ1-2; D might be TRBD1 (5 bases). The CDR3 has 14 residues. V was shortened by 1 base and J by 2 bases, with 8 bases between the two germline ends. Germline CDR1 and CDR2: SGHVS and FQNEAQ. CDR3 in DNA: TGTGCCAGCAGCTTAGGGGGGACGAACTATGGCTACACCTTC. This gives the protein CASSLGGTNYGYTF.

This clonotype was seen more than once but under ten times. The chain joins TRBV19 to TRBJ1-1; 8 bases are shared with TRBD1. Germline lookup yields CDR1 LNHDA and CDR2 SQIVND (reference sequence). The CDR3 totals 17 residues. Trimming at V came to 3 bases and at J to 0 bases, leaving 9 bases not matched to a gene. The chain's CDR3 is CASSMWGQEFMNTEAFF. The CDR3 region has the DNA TGTGCCAGTAGTATGTGGGGACAGGAGTTTATGAACACTGAAGCTTTCTTT.

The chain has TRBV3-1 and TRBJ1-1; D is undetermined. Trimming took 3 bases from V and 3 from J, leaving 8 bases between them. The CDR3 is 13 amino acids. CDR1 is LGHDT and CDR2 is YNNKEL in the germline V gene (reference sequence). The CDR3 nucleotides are TGTGCCAGCAGCCAGGGAGTCGACACTGAAGCTTTCTTT. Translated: CASSQGVDTEAFF.

CDR3 sequence (DNA): TGCAGTGCTAGAAAGGGGGCAGATACGCAGTATTTT. Its protein is CSARKGADTQYF. The rearrangement joins TRBV20-1 to TRBJ2-3, with a weak D call TRBD1 (6 bases). Per the germline V gene, CDR1 is DFQATT and CDR2 is SNEGSKA (reference sequence). This CDR3 comprises 12 residues. The V end was cut by 2 bases, the J end by 4 bases, with 7 bases between.

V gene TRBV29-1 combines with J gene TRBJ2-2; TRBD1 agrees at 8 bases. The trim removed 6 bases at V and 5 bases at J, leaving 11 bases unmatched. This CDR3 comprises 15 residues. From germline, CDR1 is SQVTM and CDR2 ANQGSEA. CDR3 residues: CSVTQTGVGTGELFF. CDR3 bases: TGCAGCGTCACCCAGACAGGGGTGGGTACCGGGGAGCTGTTTTTT.

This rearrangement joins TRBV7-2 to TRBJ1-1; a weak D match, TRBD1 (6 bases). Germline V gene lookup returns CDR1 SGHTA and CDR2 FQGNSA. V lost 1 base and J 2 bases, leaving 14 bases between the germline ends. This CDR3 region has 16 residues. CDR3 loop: CASSLVWDMLNTEAFF. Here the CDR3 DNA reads TGTGCCAGCAGCTTAGTTTGGGACATGCTAAACACTGAAGCTTTCTTT.

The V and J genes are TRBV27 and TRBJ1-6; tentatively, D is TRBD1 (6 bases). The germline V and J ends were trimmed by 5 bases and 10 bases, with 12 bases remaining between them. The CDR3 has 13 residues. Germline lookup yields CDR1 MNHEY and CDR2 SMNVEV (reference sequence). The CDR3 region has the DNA TGTGCCAGCAGTAACGGGGGCGAATCACCCCTCCACTTT. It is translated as CASSNGGESPLHF.

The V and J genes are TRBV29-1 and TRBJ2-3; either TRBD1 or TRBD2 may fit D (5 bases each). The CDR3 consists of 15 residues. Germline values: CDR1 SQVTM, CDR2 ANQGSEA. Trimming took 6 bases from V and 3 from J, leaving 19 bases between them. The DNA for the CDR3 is TGCAGCGTGGGGGACCGACTTAGTGGAACAGATACGCAGTATTTT. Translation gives CSVGDRLSGTDTQYF.

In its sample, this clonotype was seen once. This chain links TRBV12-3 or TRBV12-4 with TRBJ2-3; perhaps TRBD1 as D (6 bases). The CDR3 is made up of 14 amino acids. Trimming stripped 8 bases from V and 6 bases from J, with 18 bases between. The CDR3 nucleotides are TGTGCCAGCTCTTCAGGGGTGGGATTGGATACGCAGTATTTT. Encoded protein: CASSSGVGLDTQYF.

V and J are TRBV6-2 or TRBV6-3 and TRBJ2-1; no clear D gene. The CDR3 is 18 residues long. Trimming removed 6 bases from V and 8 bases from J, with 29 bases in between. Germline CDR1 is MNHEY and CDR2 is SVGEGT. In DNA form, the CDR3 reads TGTGCCAGCAGGTCTCCGGGCCTTTCAGACGTCGGGTTCTATGAGCAGTTCTTC. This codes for CASRSPGLSDVGFYEQFF.

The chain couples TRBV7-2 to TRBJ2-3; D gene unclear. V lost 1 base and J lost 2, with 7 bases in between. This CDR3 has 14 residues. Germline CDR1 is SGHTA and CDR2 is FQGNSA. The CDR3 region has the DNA TGTGCCAGCAGCTTAGACGGGTCCACAGATACGCAGTATTTT. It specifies CASSLDGSTDTQYF.

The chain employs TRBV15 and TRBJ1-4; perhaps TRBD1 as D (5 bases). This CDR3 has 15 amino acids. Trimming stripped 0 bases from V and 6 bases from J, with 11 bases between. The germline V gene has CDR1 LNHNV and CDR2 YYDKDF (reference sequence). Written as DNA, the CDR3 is TGTGCCACCAGCAGAGAAGGGGTAATTGATGAAAAACTGTTTTTT. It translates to CATSREGVIDEKLFF. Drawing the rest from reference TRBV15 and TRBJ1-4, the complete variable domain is DAMVIQNPRYQVTQFGKPVTLSCSQTLNHNVMYWYQQKSSQAPKLLFHYYDKDFNNEADTPDNFQSRRPNTSFCFLDIRSPGLGDTAMYLCATSREGVIDEKLFFGSGTQLSVL.

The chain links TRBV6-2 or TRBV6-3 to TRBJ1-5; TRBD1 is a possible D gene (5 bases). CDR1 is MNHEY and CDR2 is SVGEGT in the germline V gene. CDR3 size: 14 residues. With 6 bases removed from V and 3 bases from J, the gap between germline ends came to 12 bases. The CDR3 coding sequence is TGTGCCAGCAGCCACCCGGACAACAATCAGCCCCAGCATTTT. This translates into CASSHPDNNQPQHF.

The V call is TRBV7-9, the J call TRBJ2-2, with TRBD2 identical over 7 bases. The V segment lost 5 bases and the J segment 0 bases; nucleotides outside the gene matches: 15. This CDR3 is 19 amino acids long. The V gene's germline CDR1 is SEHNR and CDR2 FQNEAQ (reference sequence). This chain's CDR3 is CASSPPSLAVNANTGELFF. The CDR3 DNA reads TGTGCCAGCAGCCCACCCTCCCTAGCGGTCAACGCGAACACCGGGGAGCTGTTTTTT.

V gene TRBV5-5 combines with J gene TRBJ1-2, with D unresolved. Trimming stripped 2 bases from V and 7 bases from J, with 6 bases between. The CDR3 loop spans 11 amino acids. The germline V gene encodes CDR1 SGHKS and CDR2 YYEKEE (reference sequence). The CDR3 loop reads CASSFTSGYTF. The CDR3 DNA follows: TGTGCCAGCAGCTTTACAAGTGGCTACACCTTC.

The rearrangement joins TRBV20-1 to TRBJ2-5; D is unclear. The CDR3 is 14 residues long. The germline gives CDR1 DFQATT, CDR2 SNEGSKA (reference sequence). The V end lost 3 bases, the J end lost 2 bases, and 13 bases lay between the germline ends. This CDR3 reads CSASRFYRQETQYF. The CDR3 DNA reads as TGCAGTGCTAGCCGGTTTTACCGGCAAGAGACCCAGTACTTC.

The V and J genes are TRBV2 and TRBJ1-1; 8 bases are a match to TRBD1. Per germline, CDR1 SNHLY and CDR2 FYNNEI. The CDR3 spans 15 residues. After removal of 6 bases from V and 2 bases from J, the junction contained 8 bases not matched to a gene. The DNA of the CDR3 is TGTGCCAGCAGCCGGGACAGGCCTTATAACACTGAAGCTTTCTTT. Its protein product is CASSRDRPYNTEAFF.

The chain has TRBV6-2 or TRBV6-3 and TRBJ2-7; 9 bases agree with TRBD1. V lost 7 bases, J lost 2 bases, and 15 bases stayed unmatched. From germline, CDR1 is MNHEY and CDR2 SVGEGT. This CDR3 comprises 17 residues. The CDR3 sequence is CASTRWPGQGAPYEQYF. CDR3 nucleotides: TGTGCCAGCACCAGATGGCCGGGACAGGGAGCTCCCTACGAGCAGTACTTC.

CDR3 DNA: TGTGCCAGCGGACTAGCGGGGGGCGGCTACGAGCAGTACTTC. This codes for CASGLAGGGYEQYF. The genes are TRBV14 and TRBJ2-7, with TRBD2 identical over 14 bases. Germline values: CDR1 SGHDN, CDR2 FVKESK. The junction had 3 bases not matched to a gene; V was cut back by 8 bases and J by 3 bases. This CDR3 region has 14 residues.

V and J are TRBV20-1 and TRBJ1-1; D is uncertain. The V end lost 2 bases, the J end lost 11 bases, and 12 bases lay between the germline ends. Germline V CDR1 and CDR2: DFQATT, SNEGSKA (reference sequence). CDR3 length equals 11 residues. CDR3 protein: CSARSGQRAFF. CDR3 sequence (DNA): TGCAGTGCTAGATCTGGGCAGAGGGCTTTCTTT.

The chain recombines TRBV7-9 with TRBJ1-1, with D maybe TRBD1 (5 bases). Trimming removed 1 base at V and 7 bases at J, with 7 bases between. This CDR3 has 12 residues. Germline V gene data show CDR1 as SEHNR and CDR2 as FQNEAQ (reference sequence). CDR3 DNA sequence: TGTGCCAGCAGCTTAGGTAGGGGTGAAGCTTTCTTT. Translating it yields CASSLGRGEAFF.

The CDR3 is CASRETSGGLDTQYF. CDR3 in DNA: TGTGCCAGCAGAGAGACTAGCGGGGGGTTAGATACGCAGTATTTT. The J gene is TRBJ2-3, the V gene TRBV2; 13 bases align to TRBD2. The V and J ends lost 6 bases and 5 bases, in that order; junction bases with no gene match: 5. Germline assignment: CDR1 SNHLY and CDR2 FYNNEI. The CDR3 sequence is 15 residues long.

In nucleotides, the CDR3 is TGTGCCACCAGTGAGAAAGGACAGCCCGCGAACACCGGGGAGCTGTTTTTT. This codes for CATSEKGQPANTGELFF. The gene calls are TRBV24-1 and TRBJ2-2; possibly TRBD1 for D (6 bases). The length of the CDR3 is 17 residues. The V gene lost 4 bases and the J gene lost 0 bases, with 14 bases spanning the gap. CDR1 and CDR2 from the germline V gene are KGHDR and SFDVKD.

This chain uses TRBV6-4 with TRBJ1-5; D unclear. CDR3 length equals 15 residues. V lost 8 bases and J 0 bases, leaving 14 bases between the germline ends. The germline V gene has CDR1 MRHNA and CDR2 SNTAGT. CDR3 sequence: CASDRLVVSNQPQHF. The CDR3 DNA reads TGTGCCAGCGACCGCTTGGTTGTTAGCAATCAGCCCCAGCATTTT.